This TCR beta chain was identified during a study of T-cell memory formation after mild COVID-19. Across the study: TCR clustering was largely donor specific.

Employing constant-segment primers, 5'RACE generated TCR alpha and TCR beta cDNA libraries bearing sample barcodes and UMIs. TCRdb analysed the 5' RACE reads with MiXCR anew, one entry per CDR3 protein. This table holds about 420,000 distinct CDR3 sequences, about 22% found once. With 3 bases clipped from V and 2 bases from J, the junction kept 15 bases outside the gene matches. The CDR3 is 19 amino acids. Germline V gene lookup returns CDR1 MNHEY and CDR2 SVGEGT. Sequencing input: PBMCs or a T cell subset sorted from them (not recorded which). This TCR derives from an adult woman who had mild COVID-19 (a few samples of this study predate the infection). Cell type and time point are not known. The rearrangement links TRBV6-2 or TRBV6-3 to TRBJ2-1, with 8 bases fitting TRBD1. CDR3 sequence (DNA): TGTGCCAGCAGTTATTTCAGGGGGCGTCGCGGGAACCCCTACAATGAGCAGTTCTTC. It yields the protein CASSYFRGRRGNPYNEQFF.